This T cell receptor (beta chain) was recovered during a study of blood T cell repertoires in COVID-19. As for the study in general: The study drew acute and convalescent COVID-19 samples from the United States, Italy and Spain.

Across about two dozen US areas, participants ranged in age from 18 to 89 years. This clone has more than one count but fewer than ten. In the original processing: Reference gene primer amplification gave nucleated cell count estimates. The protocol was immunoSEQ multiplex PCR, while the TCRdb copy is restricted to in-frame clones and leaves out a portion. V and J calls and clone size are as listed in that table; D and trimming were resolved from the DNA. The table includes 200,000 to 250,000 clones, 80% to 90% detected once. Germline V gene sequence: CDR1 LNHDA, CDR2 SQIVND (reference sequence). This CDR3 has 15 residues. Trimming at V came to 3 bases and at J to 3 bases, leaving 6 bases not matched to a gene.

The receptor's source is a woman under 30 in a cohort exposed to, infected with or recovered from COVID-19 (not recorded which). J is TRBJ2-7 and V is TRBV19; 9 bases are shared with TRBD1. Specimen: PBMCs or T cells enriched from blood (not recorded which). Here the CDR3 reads CASSIGTGPDYEQYF. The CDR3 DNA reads TGTGCCAGTAGTATTGGGACAGGGCCAGACTACGAGCAGTACTTC.